This TCR beta chain was recorded in a study of T cell responses to AZD1222 COVID-19 vaccine. Clones were read by immunoSEQ multiplex PCR, and TCRdb kept only the in-frame ones, dropping some. The sample lists about 120,000 clones; approximately 91% were seen once. In regard to this clone: Its specificity is unknown.

Study findings and constraints: Most donors were white British and more were female, and clonal diversity was possibly underestimated. Repertoires were obtained solely post-peak T cell response. Close to half of all spike-specific TCRs reportedly target regions of the variants that are unmutated. Just a handful of AZD1222 recipients tested seropositive at baseline.

Trimming removed 3 bases at V and 3 bases at J, with 16 bases between. This CDR3 is 16 amino acids long. CDR1 is SGHRS and CDR2 is YFSETQ in the germline V gene. This sequence was found in an adult in good health. V is TRBV5-1 and J is TRBJ1-3, with D possibly matching TRBD1 (6 bases). This material consisted of peripheral blood, taken on day 0 of AZD1222 vaccination. The CDR3 nucleotides are TGCGCCAGCAGCTCCCAATCGACAGGAATTGGAAACACCATATATTTT. This translates into CASSSQSTGIGNTIYF.